A single sample is the source of the 8 T cell receptor beta chains below, sequenced in a study of control samples from healthy donors and cancer patients. Only in-frame clones appear in the TCRdb table, and some are missing; sequencing was by immunoSEQ multiplex PCR. The table has around 190,000 clones, 90% to 95% seen once; the top ten hold 1.4%. Sequencing was done on a sample of blood. Source of these receptors: a young man in good health.

The chain combines TRBV7-2 with TRBJ1-4; 9 bases align to TRBD1. The CDR3 covers 16 residues. Germline loops: CDR1 SGHTA, CDR2 FQGNSA. The V gene end was trimmed by 1 base and the J gene end by 7 bases; junction bases not matched to a gene: 7. The CDR3 DNA reads as TGTGCCAGCAGCTTAGGCTATGGGACAGGGCGTGAAAAACTGTTTTTT. Its protein product is CASSLGYGTGREKLFF.

This clone was counted between two and nine times. The gene calls are TRBV4-2 and TRBJ1-5, with 7 bases aligning to TRBD1. The V and J ends lost 0 bases and 2 bases, in that order; junction bases with no gene match: 7. Germline loops: CDR1 LGHNA, CDR2 YNFKEQ. This CDR3 comprises 17 residues. The chain's CDR3 is CASSQEGTAWGNQPQHF. DNA for the CDR3: TGTGCCAGCAGCCAAGAGGGGACAGCATGGGGCAATCAGCCCCAGCATTTT.

The chain uses TRBV7-9 and TRBJ2-3, with 7 bases lining up with TRBD1. CDR1 SEHNR and CDR2 FQNEAQ come from the germline V gene (reference sequence). The CDR3 is 16 residues long. V was pared by 5 bases and J by 1 base, with 9 bases of the junction left unmatched. In DNA form, the CDR3 reads TGTGCCAGCAGCAATTGGGACAGCTCCGGCACAGATACGCAGTATTTT. Amino acid sequence: CASSNWDSSGTDTQYF.

This chain uses TRBV24-1 with TRBJ1-1; 8 positions agree with TRBD1. The germline gives CDR1 KGHDR, CDR2 SFDVKD. Trimming cost V 12 bases and J 4 bases; bases outside gene matches: 18. This CDR3 is 16 amino acids long. The CDR3 nucleotides read TGTGCCGCGCGATTGGGGACAGGTACTAACGGCACTGAAGCTTTCTTT. Translation: CAARLGTGTNGTEAFF.

The chain links TRBV27 to TRBJ1-6; D is undetermined. The CDR3 runs to 15 residues. V was cut by 7 bases and J by 6 bases, with 16 bases left in between. In germline, CDR1 is MNHEY, CDR2 SMNVEV (reference sequence). The CDR3 protein is CASKAGPIGNSPLHF. The DNA of the CDR3 is TGTGCCAGCAAGGCGGGCCCCATTGGTAATTCACCCCTCCACTTT.

CDR3 region: CASSYTSGGFSYEQYF. DNA of the CDR3: TGCGCCAGCAGCTATACTAGCGGGGGGTTCTCCTACGAGCAGTACTTC. This chain joins TRBV5-1 and TRBJ2-7; TRBD2 aligns across 12 bases. The V gene end was trimmed by 3 bases and the J gene end by 0 bases; junction bases not matched to a gene: 4. Germline V gives CDR1 SGHRS, CDR2 YFSETQ. The CDR3 sequence is 16 residues long.

The J gene is TRBJ1-3, the V gene TRBV30; D remains unclear. The CDR3 consists of 11 residues. The V end was cut by 3 bases, the J end by 4 bases, with 4 bases between. CDR1 is GTSNPN, CDR2 SVGIG, per germline (reference sequence). The CDR3 coding sequence is TGTGCCTGGAGCAAAGGAAACACCATATATTTT. Translated, it gives CAWSKGNTIYF.

This clone was seen a single time. V and J are TRBV3-1 (or the pseudogene TRBV3-2) and TRBJ1-4, with a tentative D call TRBD1 (6 bases). Trimming removed 6 bases at V and 8 bases at J, with 16 bases between. The CDR3 covers 14 residues. The germline CDR1 and CDR2 sequences are LGHDT and YNNKEL (reference sequence). The CDR3 reads CASRYREGSEKLFF. The CDR3 bases are TGTGCCAGCAGGTACAGGGAAGGGAGCGAAAAACTGTTTTTT.